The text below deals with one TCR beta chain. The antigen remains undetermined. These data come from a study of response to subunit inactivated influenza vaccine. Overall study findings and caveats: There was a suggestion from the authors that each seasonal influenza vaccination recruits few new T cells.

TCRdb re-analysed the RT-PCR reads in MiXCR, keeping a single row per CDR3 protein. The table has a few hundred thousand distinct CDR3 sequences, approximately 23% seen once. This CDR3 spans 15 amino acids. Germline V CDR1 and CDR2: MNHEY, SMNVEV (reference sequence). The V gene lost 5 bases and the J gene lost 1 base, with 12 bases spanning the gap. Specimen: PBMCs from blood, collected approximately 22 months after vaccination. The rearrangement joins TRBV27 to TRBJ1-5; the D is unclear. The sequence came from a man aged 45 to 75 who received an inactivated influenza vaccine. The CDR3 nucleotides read TGTGCCAGCAGTGAAACGGGGTTGAGCAATCAGCCCCAGCATTTT. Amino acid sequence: CASSETGLSNQPQHF.